This is a list of T cell receptor beta chains from one sample in a study of human T cells and chemical hapten exposure. TCRdb used MiXCR to reprocess the RACE reads, holding one entry per CDR3 protein. The sample records tens of thousands of distinct CDR3 sequences, roughly 10% being singletons. This material consisted of whole blood, taken in connection with sensitization to the hapten diphenylcyclopropenone (DPC). These receptor sequences come from a woman aged 50 to 60 with alopecia areata. Some clones in this sample may be carry-over from other donors' samples. Each CDR3 is given with its conserved first and last residue. The D gene is left open where the match is weak. The size of a clone is reported for some rows only, either as once, few or many, or as a class for expanded clones.

d_gene: -
v_gene: TRBV20-1
abundance: many
j_gene: TRBJ1-6
CDR3nt: TGCAGTGCTCCCATGGGCAGGCATAATTCACCCCTCCACTTT
CDR3aa: CSAPMGRHNSPLHF

d_gene: -
v_gene: TRBV2
abundance: many
j_gene: TRBJ1-1
CDR3nt: TGTGCCAGCAGTCGGGACAACGTCGGGAACACTGAAGCTTTCTTT
CDR3aa: CASSRDNVGNTEAFF

d_gene: TRBD1
v_gene: TRBV5-1
abundance: many
j_gene: TRBJ1-1
CDR3nt: TGCGCCAGCAGCTGGCATACAGGGGAGGGGACTGAAGCTTTCTTT
CDR3aa: CASSWHTGEGTEAFF

d_gene: -
v_gene: TRBV10-3
abundance: -
j_gene: TRBJ1-5
CDR3nt: TGTGCCATCAGTGAGATGCTATCACACAATCAGCCCCAGCATTTT
CDR3aa: CAISEMLSHNQPQHF

d_gene: -
v_gene: TRBV18
abundance: -
j_gene: TRBJ1-2
CDR3nt: TGTGCCAGCTCACCAATGGCCAGGGGAGATGGCTACACCTTC
CDR3aa: CASSPMARGDGYTF

d_gene: TRBD1
v_gene: TRBV28
abundance: many
j_gene: TRBJ1-1
CDR3nt: TGTGCCAGCAGTTCAGGGGGGGACAGTCGCACTGAAGCTTTCTTT
CDR3aa: CASSSGGDSRTEAFF

d_gene: -
v_gene: TRBV6-5
abundance: many
j_gene: TRBJ1-4
CDR3nt: TGTGCCAGCAGTTACTCGGGCAGTATTAATGAAAAACTGTTTTTT
CDR3aa: CASSYSGSINEKLFF

d_gene: -
v_gene: TRBV5-1
abundance: -
j_gene: TRBJ2-3
CDR3nt: TGCGCCAGCAGCTTTACTACCGGCACAGATACGCAGTATTTT
CDR3aa: CASSFTTGTDTQYF

d_gene: -
v_gene: TRBV21-1
abundance: few
j_gene: TRBJ2-5
CDR3nt: TGTGCCAGCGGGAGGGGACAAGAGACCCAGTACTTC
CDR3aa: CASGRGQETQYF

d_gene: -
v_gene: TRBV5-1
abundance: few
j_gene: TRBJ2-3
CDR3nt: TGCGCCAGCAGCTTTGCGGCAGATACGCAGTATTTT
CDR3aa: CASSFAADTQYF

d_gene: -
v_gene: TRBV20-1
abundance: many
j_gene: TRBJ1-1
CDR3nt: TGCAGTGCTCTCAGATGGGACACTGAAGCTTTCTTT
CDR3aa: CSALRWDTEAFF

d_gene: TRBD2
v_gene: TRBV4-2
abundance: -
j_gene: TRBJ2-1
CDR3nt: TGTGCCAGCAGCCTCAAACAGGTAGCGGGCCCCGACGGTATTGAGCAGTTCTTC
CDR3aa: CASSLKQVAGPDGIEQFF

d_gene: -
v_gene: TRBV6-5
abundance: few
j_gene: TRBJ1-2
CDR3nt: TGTGCCAGCAGAATCCAATCAGACAGCCTCTATGGCTACACCTTC
CDR3aa: CASRIQSDSLYGYTF

d_gene: -
v_gene: TRBV7-2
abundance: -
j_gene: TRBJ2-5
CDR3nt: TGTGCCAGCAGCTTAGGAGGAGGGGTAGAGACCCAGTACTTC
CDR3aa: CASSLGGGVETQYF

d_gene: -
v_gene: TRBV27
abundance: many
j_gene: TRBJ2-3
CDR3nt: TGTGCCAGCAGTTTCAAAGCCTCCGGGCCTAGGGCAGATACGCAGTATTTT
CDR3aa: CASSFKASGPRADTQYF

d_gene: -
v_gene: TRBV7-2
abundance: few
j_gene: TRBJ2-7
CDR3nt: TGTGCCAGCAGCGCCGTGGACGAGCAGTACTTC
CDR3aa: CASSAVDEQYF

d_gene: -
v_gene: TRBV28
abundance: many
j_gene: TRBJ2-7
CDR3nt: TGTGCCAGCAGGGACAGAGCCTACGAGCAGTACTTC
CDR3aa: CASRDRAYEQYF

d_gene: -
v_gene: TRBV6-4
abundance: -
j_gene: TRBJ1-1
CDR3nt: TGTGCCAGCAGTGACTCGCACAACATGAACACTGAAGCTTTCTTT
CDR3aa: CASSDSHNMNTEAFF

d_gene: TRBD2
v_gene: TRBV12-3/TRBV12-4
abundance: -
j_gene: TRBJ2-5
CDR3nt: TGTGCCAGCAGCCAGCGGGGTAAAGAGACCCAGTACTTC
CDR3aa: CASSQRGKETQYF

d_gene: -
v_gene: TRBV4-3
abundance: few
j_gene: TRBJ1-6
CDR3nt: TGCGCCAGCAGCCGAGAGACGGTCTATAATTCACCCCTCCACTTT
CDR3aa: CASSRETVYNSPLHF